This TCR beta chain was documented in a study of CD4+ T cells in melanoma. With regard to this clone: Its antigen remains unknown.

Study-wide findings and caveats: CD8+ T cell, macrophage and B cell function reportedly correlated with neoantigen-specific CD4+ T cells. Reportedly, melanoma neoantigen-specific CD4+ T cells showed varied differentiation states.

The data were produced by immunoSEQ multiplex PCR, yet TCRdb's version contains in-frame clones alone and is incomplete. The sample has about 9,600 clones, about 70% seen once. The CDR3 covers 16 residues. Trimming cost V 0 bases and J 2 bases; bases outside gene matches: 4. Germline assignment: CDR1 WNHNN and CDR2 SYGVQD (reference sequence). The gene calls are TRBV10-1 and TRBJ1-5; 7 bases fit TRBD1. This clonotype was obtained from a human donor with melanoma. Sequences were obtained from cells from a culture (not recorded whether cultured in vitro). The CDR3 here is CASSESGGEGNQPQHF. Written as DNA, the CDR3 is TGCGCCAGCAGTGAGTCAGGGGGCGAGGGCAATCAGCCCCAGCATTTT.